This TCR beta chain is from a study of STAT5B mutations in CD4+ large granular lymphocyte leukemia. The germline gives CDR1 SNHLY, CDR2 FYNNEI. V gave up 3 bases and J gave up 0 bases, with 12 bases separating them. CDR3 length equals 16 residues. As processed by the authors: A productive frequency of 2.59 x 10-5 was the lowest detectable. Measured with immunoSEQ multiplex PCR; TCRdb has only the in-frame clones, and not every one. V and J calls and clone size are as listed in that table; D and trimming were resolved from the DNA. The table lists roughly 40,000 clones, more than 80% of them singletons.

This receptor was obtained from a human donor in good health. What was sequenced was CD4+ T cells from blood buffy coats. This chain links TRBV2 with TRBJ1-3; D remains ambiguous. The CDR3 is CASSERPLYSGNTIYF. DNA of the CDR3: TGTGCCAGCAGTGAGAGGCCGCTGTACTCTGGAAACACCATATATTTT. Variable domain in full (rest from reference TRBV2 and TRBJ1-3): EPEVTQTPSHQVTQMGQEVILRCVPISNHLYFYWYRQILGQKVEFLVSFYNNEISEKSEIFDDQFSVERPDGSNFTLKIRSTKLEDSAMYFCASSERPLYSGNTIYFGEGSWLTVV.